A selection of T cell receptor beta chains follows, all from one sample in a study of shared clonotypes between healthy human individuals. Libraries were prepared by immunoSEQ multiplex PCR; TCRdb keeps only in-frame clonotypes and omits some of them. The table shows approximately 1.5 million clones, with roughly 98% occurring only once. The material sequenced was naive CD4+ T cells sorted from blood. The receptors derive from a man in his thirties or forties in good health. Each CDR3 is given with its conserved first and last residue. A D gene is named only where the DNA matches it firmly. A clone size is listed for some rows: how often the clone was seen (once, few, many), or a class if it is expanded.

length	J	D	size	V	CDR3	DNA
15	TRBJ1-2	-	few	TRBV9	CASSAHRVLDYGYTF	TGTGCCAGCAGCGCCCACAGGGTGCTGGACTATGGCTACACCTTC
12	TRBJ1-5	-	-	TRBV5-4	CASSLEGGAQHF	TGTGCCAGCAGCTTGGAAGGCGGAGCCCAGCATTTT
18	TRBJ1-5	-	-	TRBV21-1	CASSKRSRGEWSNQPQHF	TGTGCCAGCAGCAAACGGTCAAGGGGCGAGTGGAGCAATCAGCCCCAGCATTTT
14	TRBJ2-3	-	once	TRBV29-1	CSIIGAGSTDTQYF	TGCAGCATTATTGGGGCGGGGAGTACAGATACGCAGTATTTT
16	TRBJ2-3	TRBD1	-	TRBV28	CASSPGTGYTTDTQYF	TGTGCCAGCAGTCCTGGGACAGGCTATACCACAGATACGCAGTATTTT
12	TRBJ2-2	-	few	TRBV25-1	CASSEDTGELFF	TGTGCCAGCAGTGAAGACACCGGGGAGCTGTTTTTT
12	TRBJ1-1	-	-	TRBV5-4	CASSGRRTEAFF	TGTGCCAGCAGCGGTAGGCGCACTGAAGCTTTCTTT
14	TRBJ2-1	-	-	TRBV5-1	CATTPGGSYNEQFF	TGCGCCACCACACCAGGAGGCTCCTACAATGAGCAGTTCTTC
14	TRBJ2-1	TRBD2	-	TRBV7-2	CASTRVAGGNEQFF	TGTGCCAGCACCCGTGTCGCGGGGGGGAATGAGCAGTTCTTC
18	TRBJ2-3	-	-	TRBV19	CASGVWVLGRDRTDTQYF	TGTGCCAGTGGGGTTTGGGTCTTAGGGCGGGACCGCACAGATACGCAGTATTTT
14	TRBJ2-1	TRBD2	-	TRBV14	CASSGGGRASEQFF	TGTGCCAGCAGTGGTGGCGGGAGGGCCAGTGAGCAGTTCTTC
16	TRBJ2-1	TRBD2	-	TRBV18	CASSPPSGRAENEQFF	TGTGCCAGCTCACCACCTAGCGGGAGGGCCGAGAATGAGCAGTTCTTC
13	TRBJ2-5	-	-	TRBV5-1	CASSRRGEETQYF	TGCGCCAGCAGCCGGAGGGGGGAAGAGACCCAGTACTTC
14	TRBJ1-4	-	-	TRBV2	CASSEEAVPEKLFF	TGTGCCAGCAGTGAAGAGGCGGTTCCGGAAAAACTGTTTTTT
11	TRBJ2-7	-	-	TRBV30	CAWSDGYEQYF	TGTGCCTGGAGTGACGGGTACGAGCAGTACTTC
16	TRBJ2-7	-	-	TRBV7-6	CASSPTGSGGINEQYF	TGTGCCAGCAGCCCAACGGGATCCGGGGGTATCAACGAGCAGTACTTC
14	TRBJ1-5	-	-	TRBV18	CASSPGGRNQPQHF	TGTGCCAGCTCACCAGGGGGCCGCAATCAGCCCCAGCATTTT